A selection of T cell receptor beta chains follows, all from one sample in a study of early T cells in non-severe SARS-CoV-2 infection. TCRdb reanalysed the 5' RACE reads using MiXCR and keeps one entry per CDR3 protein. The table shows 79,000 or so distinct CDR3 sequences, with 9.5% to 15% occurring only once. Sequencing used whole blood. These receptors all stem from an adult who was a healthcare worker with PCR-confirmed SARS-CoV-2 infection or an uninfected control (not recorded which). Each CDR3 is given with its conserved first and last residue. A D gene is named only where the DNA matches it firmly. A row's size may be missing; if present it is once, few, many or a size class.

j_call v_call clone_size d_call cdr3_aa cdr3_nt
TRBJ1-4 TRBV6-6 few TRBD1 CASSYSRTGRTEKLFF TGTGCCAGCAGTTACTCGAGGACAGGGAGGACTGAAAAACTGTTTTTT
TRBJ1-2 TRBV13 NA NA CASSLGRELHGYTF TGTGCCAGCAGCTTAGGTCGAGAACTCCATGGCTACACCTTC
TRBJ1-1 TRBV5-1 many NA CASNNGWGAMNTEAFF TGCGCCAGCAACAACGGGTGGGGAGCGATGAACACTGAAGCTTTCTTT
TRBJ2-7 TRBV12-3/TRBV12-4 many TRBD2 CASSSGLAPYEQYF TGTGCCAGCAGTTCGGGACTAGCGCCCTACGAGCAGTACTTC
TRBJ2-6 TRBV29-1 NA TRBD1 CSASPGTDLSGANVLTF TGCAGCGCCAGTCCCGGGACAGATCTCTCTGGGGCCAACGTCCTGACTTTC
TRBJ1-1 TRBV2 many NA CASTLRQLNTEAFF TGTGCCAGCACCTTACGACAGTTGAACACTGAAGCTTTCTTT
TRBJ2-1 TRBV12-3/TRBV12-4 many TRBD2 CASSLTGLAFEQFF TGTGCCAGCAGTTTAACGGGACTAGCTTTTGAGCAGTTCTTC
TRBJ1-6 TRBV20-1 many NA CSARELTDNSPLHF TGCAGTGCTAGGGAACTGACAGATAATTCACCCCTCCACTTT
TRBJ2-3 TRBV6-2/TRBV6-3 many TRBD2 CASSLSLSGRGLKDTQYF TGTGCCAGCAGTCTCTCCCTCAGCGGGAGAGGATTAAAGGATACGCAGTATTTT
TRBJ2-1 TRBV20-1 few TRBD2 CSARLAGVPFF TGCAGTGCTAGACTAGCGGGAGTCCCGTTCTTC
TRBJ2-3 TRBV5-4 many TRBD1 CASSRSAQGVGDTQYF TGTGCCAGCAGCCGCAGCGCCCAGGGGGTGGGAGATACGCAGTATTTT
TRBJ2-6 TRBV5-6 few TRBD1 CASSSTGQGFSGANVLTF TGTGCCAGCAGCAGCACGGGACAGGGCTTTTCTGGGGCCAACGTCCTGACTTTC
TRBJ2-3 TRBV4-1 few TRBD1 CASSQTQGVTDTQYF TGCGCCAGCAGCCAAACACAGGGGGTCACAGATACGCAGTATTTT
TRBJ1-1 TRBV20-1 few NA CSARNIGASTEAFF TGCAGTGCTAGAAATATCGGGGCGTCGACTGAAGCTTTCTTT
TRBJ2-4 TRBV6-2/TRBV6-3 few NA CASSSSEMSWKRILAKNIQYF TGTGCCAGCAGTTCCTCGGAGATGAGCTGGAAGCGGATACTAGCCAAAAACATTCAGTACTTC
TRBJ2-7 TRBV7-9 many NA CASDLLSGEQYF TGTGCCAGCGACCTGTTATCCGGCGAGCAGTACTTC
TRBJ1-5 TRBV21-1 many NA CASSARRGNQPQHF TGTGCCAGCAGCGCCCGCAGGGGCAATCAGCCCCAGCATTTT
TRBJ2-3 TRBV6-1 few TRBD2 CASSDQRGGTETDTQYF TGTGCCAGCAGCGACCAACGGGGGGGTACGGAGACAGATACGCAGTATTTT
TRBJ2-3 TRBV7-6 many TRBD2 CASRPAGDTDTQYF TGTGCCAGCAGGCCGGCGGGGGACACAGATACGCAGTATTTT
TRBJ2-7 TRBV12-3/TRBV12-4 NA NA CASRSSPYEQYF TGTGCCAGCAGGTCGTCCCCCTACGAGCAGTACTTC
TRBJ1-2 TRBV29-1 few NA CSVGQPPYGYTF TGCAGCGTAGGACAGCCGCCCTATGGCTACACCTTC
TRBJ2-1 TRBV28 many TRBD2 CASESAGGGNEQFF TGTGCCAGCGAGTCAGCGGGGGGCGGTAATGAGCAGTTCTTC